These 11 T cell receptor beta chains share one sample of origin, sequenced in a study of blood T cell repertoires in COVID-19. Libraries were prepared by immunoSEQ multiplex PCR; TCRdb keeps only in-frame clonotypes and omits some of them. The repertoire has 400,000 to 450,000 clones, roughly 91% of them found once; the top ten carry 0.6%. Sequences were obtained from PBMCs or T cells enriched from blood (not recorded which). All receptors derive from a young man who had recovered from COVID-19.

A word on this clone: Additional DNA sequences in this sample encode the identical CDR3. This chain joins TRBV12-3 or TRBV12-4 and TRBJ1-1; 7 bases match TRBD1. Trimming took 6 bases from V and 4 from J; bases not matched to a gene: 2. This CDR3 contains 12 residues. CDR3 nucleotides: TGTGCCAGCAGCTCAGGGGGCACTGAAGCTTTCTTT. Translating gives CASSSGGTEAFF.

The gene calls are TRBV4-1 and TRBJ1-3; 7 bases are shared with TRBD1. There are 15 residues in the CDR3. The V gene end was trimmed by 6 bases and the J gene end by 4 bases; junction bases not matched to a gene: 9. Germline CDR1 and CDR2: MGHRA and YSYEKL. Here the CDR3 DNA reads TGCGCCAGCAGATCGCCGACAGGGAGAGGAAACACCATATATTTT. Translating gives CASRSPTGRGNTIYF.

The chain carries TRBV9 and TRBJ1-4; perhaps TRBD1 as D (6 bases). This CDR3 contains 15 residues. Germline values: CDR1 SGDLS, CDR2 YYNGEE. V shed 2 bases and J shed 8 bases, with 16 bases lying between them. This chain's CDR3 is CASSVATGLREKLFF. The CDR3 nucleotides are TGTGCCAGCAGCGTGGCAACAGGGTTACGCGAAAAACTGTTTTTT.

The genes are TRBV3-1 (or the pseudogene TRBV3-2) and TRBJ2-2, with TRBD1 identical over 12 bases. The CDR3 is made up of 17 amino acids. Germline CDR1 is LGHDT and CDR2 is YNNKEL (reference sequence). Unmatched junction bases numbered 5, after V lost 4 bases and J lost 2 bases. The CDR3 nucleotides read TGTGCCAGCAGCCGAGGGACAGGGGGCGTTAACACCGGGGAGCTGTTTTTT. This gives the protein CASSRGTGGVNTGELFF.

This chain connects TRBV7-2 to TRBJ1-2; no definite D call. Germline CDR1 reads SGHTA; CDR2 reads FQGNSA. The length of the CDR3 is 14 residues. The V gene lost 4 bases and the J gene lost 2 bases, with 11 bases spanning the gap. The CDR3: CASSSPVPNYGYTF. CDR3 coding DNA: TGTGCCAGCAGCTCCCCCGTCCCCAACTATGGCTACACCTTC.

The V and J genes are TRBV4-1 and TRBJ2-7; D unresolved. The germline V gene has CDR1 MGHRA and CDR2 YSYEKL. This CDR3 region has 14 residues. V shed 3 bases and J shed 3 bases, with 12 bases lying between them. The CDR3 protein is CASSQEPAFYEQYF. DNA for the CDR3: TGCGCCAGCAGCCAGGAGCCGGCGTTCTACGAGCAGTACTTC.

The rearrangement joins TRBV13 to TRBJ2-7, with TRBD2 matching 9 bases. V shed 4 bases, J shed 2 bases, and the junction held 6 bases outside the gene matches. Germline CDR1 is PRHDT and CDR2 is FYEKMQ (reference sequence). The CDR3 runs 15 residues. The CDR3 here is CASSYRLAGTYEQYF. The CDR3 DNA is TGTGCCAGCAGCTACAGGCTAGCGGGGACCTACGAGCAGTACTTC. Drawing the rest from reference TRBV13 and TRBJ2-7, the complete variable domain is AAGVIQSPRHLIKEKRETATLKCYPIPRHDTVYWYQQGPGQDPQFLISFYEKMQSDKGSIPDRFSAQQFSDYHSELNMSSLELGDSALYFCASSYRLAGTYEQYFGPGTRLTVT.

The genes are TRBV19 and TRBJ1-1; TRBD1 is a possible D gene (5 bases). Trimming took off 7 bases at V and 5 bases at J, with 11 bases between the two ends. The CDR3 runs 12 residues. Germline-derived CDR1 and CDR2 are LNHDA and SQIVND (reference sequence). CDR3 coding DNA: TGTGCCAGTACGGGGGGAAGGACTGAAGCTTTCTTT. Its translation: CASTGGRTEAFF.

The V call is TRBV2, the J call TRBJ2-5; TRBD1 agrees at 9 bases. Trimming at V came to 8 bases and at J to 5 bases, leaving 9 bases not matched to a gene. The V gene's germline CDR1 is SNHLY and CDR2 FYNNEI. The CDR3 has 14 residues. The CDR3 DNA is TGTGCCAGCGGAGGGACAGGGAGAGTTGAGACCCAGTACTTC. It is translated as CASGGTGRVETQYF.

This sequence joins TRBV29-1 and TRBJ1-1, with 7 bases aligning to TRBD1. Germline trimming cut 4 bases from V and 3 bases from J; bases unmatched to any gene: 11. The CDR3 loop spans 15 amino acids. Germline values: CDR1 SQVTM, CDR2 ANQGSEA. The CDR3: CSVGQQGPGDTEAFF. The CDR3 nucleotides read TGCAGCGTTGGCCAACAGGGGCCAGGTGACACTGAAGCTTTCTTT.

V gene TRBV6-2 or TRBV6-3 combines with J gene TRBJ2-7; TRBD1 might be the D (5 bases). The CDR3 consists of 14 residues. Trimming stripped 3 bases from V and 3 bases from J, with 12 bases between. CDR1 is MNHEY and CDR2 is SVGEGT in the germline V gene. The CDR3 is CASSYPDRVYEQYF. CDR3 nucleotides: TGTGCCAGCAGTTATCCCGACAGAGTCTACGAGCAGTACTTC.